The subject of this entry is one TCR beta chain. Its antigen is still unknown. No much larger clone is present one base from it, and per-base qualities are unavailable. The V and J ends are trimmed by 6 bases and 2 bases, leaving 27 bases between them. CDR1 and CDR2 are read off the germline V gene as SGHRS and YFSETQ. Including cysteine and phenylalanine, the CDR3 has 19 amino acids. The entry retains the CDR3 DNA only, 57 bases that are in frame from base 1. These data belong to a study of CD8 T cells in ankylosing spondylitis (dated by TCRdb to the late 2010s). Looking at the study overall: T cell receptor beta repertoires were profiled in healthy donors and ankylosing spondylitis patients so that disease-linked TCR variants could be found. The full study cohort was made up of about 24 ankylosing spondylitis patients and fewer than 120 healthy donors. Peripheral blood was sampled, and synovial fluid was additionally collected from ankylosing spondylitis patients. Study-level results and caveats: In peripheral blood, the disease-linked clones were found at relatively low frequencies and had a CD8+ phenotype. The disease-linked clones were reported to be significantly enriched in matched synovial fluid samples from ankylosing spondylitis patients. A TCR beta motif made up of several highly homologous amino acid variants appeared to be characteristic of blood from ankylosing spondylitis patients. Some motif variants had previously been reported in the synovial fluid and blood of reactive arthritis patients, which suggests shared mechanisms of disease initiation.

The instrument given in TCRdb is Illumina HiSeq 2500. Quantitative 5'-RACE with molecular barcodes was the method used to prepare the TCR beta libraries. Per the original workflow: A new computational method, built on a probabilistic model of VDJ rearrangement, was used to identify disease-linked TCR variants. In TCRdb, the public reads were trimmed at Q25 with fastp and aligned with MiXCR, with productive beta chains retained. CDR3 protein sequences are deduplicated, and each keeps its most common genes and DNA. The V and J calls reflect TCRdb's pipeline rather than the authors' work. Within this sample are around 340,000 distinct CDR3 sequences, with roughly 14% of them counted one time only. The top ten clones comprise approximately 1% of the sample.

The TCR sequence derives from a male donor with ankylosing spondylitis or in good health (not recorded which). The chain is assembled from TRBV5-1 and TRBJ2-1, with a tentative D gene TRBD2 over 6 matching bases. Sequenced: blood, either unsorted or a sorted T cell fraction (not recorded which). This receptor carries the CDR3 CASTLASAGPGYAYNEQFF. The DNA is TGCGCCAGCACCCTCGCGTCAGCGGGTCCAGGATACGCCTACAATGAGCAGTTCTTC.